The clone carrying this T cell receptor (beta chain) was seen more than once but under ten times. Its cognate antigen is unknown. With V trimmed by 1 base and J by 8 bases, 6 bases remained unmatched. The germline gives CDR1 SEHNR, CDR2 FQNEAQ (reference sequence). The CDR3 loop spans 15 amino acids. The survey-level immunoSEQ assay was used. Produced via immunoSEQ multiplex PCR; TCRdb's table is partial and in-frame only. Among about 48,000 clones listed, under 80% were seen once. This record belongs to a study of STAT5B mutations in CD4+ large granular lymphocyte leukemia. Study-level findings and limits: 8/27 top patient clones versus 2/35 control clones were TRBV06-family. Main leukemic clonotypes were patient-specific, but approximately 25% appeared at low frequency elsewhere.

Source material: CD4+ T cells from blood buffy coats. The V call is TRBV7-9, the J call TRBJ2-1; the match to TRBD2 covers 9 bases. The TCR was taken from a human donor in good health. Here the CDR3 reads CASSLGGGGVDEQFF. CDR3 bases: TGTGCCAGCAGCTTAGGCGGGGGGGGTGTGGATGAGCAGTTCTTC.